Described below is a single T cell receptor (beta chain) sequence and its context. Its antigen is not known. One end of the junction varies from germline; a read error may be responsible. PCR primers comprised 60 Vbeta and 13 Jbeta primers. Generated by immunoSEQ multiplex PCR, the TCRdb table keeps only in-frame clones and is missing some. The table includes around 85,000 clones, about 68% detected once. The sample belongs to a study of cytomegalovirus exposure and HLA in healthy donors. The study, taken as a whole, reports: Researchers reported in a later analysis that a missense DCLRE1C variant was tied to TCR beta V- and J-gene trimming. Rare TCR sequences predominated, though certain public TCRs were found in many donors. CMV serostatus was the sole immune exposure data available. In a later analysis, approximately 15,000 TCR beta sequences were associated with HLA alleles at 0.05 false discovery rate.

The CDR3 loop spans 14 amino acids. Germline V gives CDR1 MGHRA, CDR2 YSYEKL. The sequenced sample was PBMCs. This clonotype originated in a man under 40 in good health and CMV-seropositive. The J gene is TRBJ2-7, the V gene TRBV4-1; TRBD2 matches 7 bases. The CDR3 reads CASSQGLGAYEQYF. The CDR3 region has the DNA TGCGCCAGCAGTCAAGGACTAGGGGCCTACGAGCAGTACTTC.